Described below is a single T cell receptor (beta chain) sequence and its context. This entry belongs to a study of blood T cell repertoires in COVID-19. Study information: The origin of the acute and convalescent COVID-19 samples was the United States, Italy and Spain.

CDR1 is LNHDA, CDR2 SQIVND, per germline (reference sequence). V was cut by 5 bases and J by 4 bases, with 9 bases left in between. The CDR3 is 13 residues long. In the authors' methods: Amplified reference gene primers provided the basis for estimating nucleated cell counts. Data came from immunoSEQ multiplex PCR; TCRdb stores just in-frame clones and leaves some out. V, J and clone size are those of that table, while D and trimming were read from the DNA. This table holds over 25,000 clones, almost 85% found once. The sample consisted of peripheral blood. This TCR derives from a man in his fifties or sixties with active COVID-19. The V gene is TRBV19, the J gene TRBJ2-1; D unresolved. CDR3 sequence (DNA): TGTGCCAGTAGTCTCATGACATACAATGAGCAGTTCTTC. The encoded protein is CASSLMTYNEQFF.